The T cell receptor (beta chain) described here comes from a study of blood T cell repertoires in COVID-19. On the study more broadly: From the United States, Italy and Spain came samples of acute and convalescent COVID-19. PBMCs, B-cell-depleted T cells, or T cells provided the cDNA or gDNA that made up the material.

This CDR3 region has 17 residues. Germline V gives CDR1 MDHEN, CDR2 SYDVKM. V was clipped by 6 bases and J by 0 bases, with 18 bases between them. A few counts support this clone. As handled by the study authors: Estimation of nucleated cell counts relied on the amplification of reference gene primers. Sequenced by immunoSEQ multiplex PCR; TCRdb stores in-frame clones only, minus some. D and trimming come from the DNA, and the V and J calls and clone size come from that table. The repertoire consists of 170,000 or so clones, with roughly 90% occurring once and the leading ten covering approximately 0.56%.

The sequencing sample was made of peripheral blood. The origin of this receptor is a man aged 50 to 60 with acute or convalescent COVID-19. The chain joins TRBV28 to TRBJ1-5; D is possibly TRBD1 (5 bases). For the CDR3, the DNA is TGTGCCAGCAGATGGAGACAGTCTTCTTATAGCAATCAGCCCCAGCATTTT. It encodes CASRWRQSSYSNQPQHF.